What follows are 13 T cell receptor beta chains derived from one specimen sequenced in a study of regulatory T cells in long-lasting Graves disease. According to the study, TCR beta libraries were built with iRepertoire HTBI primers and CDR3-region Arm-PCR. TCRdb re-derived calls from the multiplex PCR reads in MiXCR, one entry per CDR3 protein. The table has about 470,000 distinct CDR3 sequences, less than 25% seen once. Described time point: persistent/refractory GD, antithyroid drugs over 5 years with positive TRAb. The TCR library was made from RNA that had been extracted from PBMCs in TRIzol. This sample comprised peripheral blood mononuclear cells (PBMCs), obtained when the disease was refractory, from a patient treated with antithyroid drugs. All receptors come from a female donor with Graves disease.

This clonotype has a count of ten or more. The rearrangement links TRBV12-3 or TRBV12-4 to TRBJ2-7; 14 bases map to TRBD2. CDR3 length: 20 residues. The ends lost 6 bases at V and 3 bases at J; junction bases unmatched: 19. The CDR3 is CASSATPGLAGEGANYEQYF. Here the CDR3 DNA reads TGTGCCAGCAGCGCTACTCCGGGACTAGCGGGAGAGGGAGCGAACTACGAGCAGTACTTC.

There are many counts of this clonotype. J is TRBJ2-7 and V is TRBV28; perhaps TRBD1 as D (6 bases). The V end lost 3 bases, the J end lost 0 bases, and 12 bases lay between the germline ends. This CDR3 has 15 residues. Germline V gene sequence: CDR1 MDHEN, CDR2 SYDVKM. The CDR3 here is CASSFNTGISYEQYF. For the CDR3, the DNA is TGTGCCAGCAGTTTCAACACAGGGATCTCCTACGAGCAGTACTTC.

The rearrangement joins TRBV3-1 to TRBJ2-2, with 10 bases matching TRBD2. The ends lost 6 bases at V and 7 bases at J; junction bases unmatched: 5. The CDR3 is made up of 14 amino acids. Germline loops: CDR1 LGHDT, CDR2 YNNKEL (reference sequence). The CDR3 sequence is CASSLLAGDGELFF. The CDR3 region has the DNA TGTGCCAGCAGTCTCCTAGCGGGAGACGGGGAGCTGTTTTTT.

In its sample, this clonotype was seen once. Mismatch with germline at one junction end may stem from a read error. This rearrangement joins TRBV3-1 to TRBJ1-2; D not resolved. CDR1 is LGHDT, CDR2 YNNKEL, per germline (reference sequence). CDR3 length: 12 residues. CDR3 loop: CTSLPIHYGYTF. The CDR3 DNA is TGTACCAGCCTCCCTATCCACTATGGCTACACCTTC.

Regarding this clonotype: A much larger clone differs from this one at a single base, so this may be a read error. V gene TRBV11-2 combines with J gene TRBJ2-7, with D perhaps matching TRBD1 (5 bases). Per germline, CDR1 SGHAT and CDR2 FQNNGV. The CDR3 is 16 amino acids. The CDR3 bases are TGTGCCAACAGCAGGGTACGCGTGGACCGCCCATACGAGCAGTACTTC. Protein product: CANSRVRVDRPYEQYF.

This clonotype was seen more than once but under ten times. The chain combines TRBV2 with TRBJ1-1; 7 bases fit TRBD1. This CDR3 spans 16 amino acids. Germline assignment: CDR1 SNHLY and CDR2 FYNNEI. V dropped 2 bases and J dropped 2; count of bases not matched to a gene: 8. The CDR3 region has the DNA TGTGCCAGCAGTGAAAAGGGGGCAGGAGTAAACACTGAAGCTTTCTTT. The encoded protein is CASSEKGAGVNTEAFF.

The V call is TRBV14, the J call TRBJ2-2, with 8 bases that match TRBD2. CDR1 and CDR2 from the germline V gene are SGHDN and FVKESK. J lost 7 bases, V lost 3 bases, and 10 bases had no gene match. This CDR3 contains 16 residues. DNA of the CDR3: TGTGCCAGCAGCCATCGGGGCGGGAGGATTTTCGGGGAGCTGTTTTTT. This codes for CASSHRGGRIFGELFF. Based on the CDR3 plus reference TRBV14 and TRBJ2-2, the full variable domain is EAGVTQFPSHSVIEKGQTVTLRCDPISGHDNLYWYRRVMGKEIKFLLHFVKESKQDESGMPNNRFLAERTGGTYSTLKVQPAELEDSGVYFCASSHRGGRIFGELFFGEGSRLTVL.

This clonotype was counted between two and nine times. This chain links TRBV6-1 with TRBJ2-4; 10 nucleotides align to TRBD1. Germline V gene sequence: CDR1 MNHNS, CDR2 SASEGT. The J segment lost 2 bases and the V segment lost 6 bases, leaving 7 bases of the junction unmatched. CDR3 length: 16 amino acids. CDR3 bases: TGTGCCAGCAGCGCAGGGACAGGGGTAACCAAAAACATTCAGTACTTC. It is translated as CASSAGTGVTKNIQYF.

The CDR3 region has the DNA TGTGCCAGCAGTTTAATTTCGGGAGGGGCTTTCTTT. It yields the protein CASSLISGGAFF. This rearrangement joins TRBV28 to TRBJ1-1, with no clear D. V was shortened by 2 bases and J by 11 bases, with 12 bases between the two germline ends. The germline V gene has CDR1 MDHEN and CDR2 SYDVKM. This CDR3 region has 12 residues.

The chain recombines TRBV4-3 with TRBJ2-3; D may be TRBD2 (5 bases). The length of the CDR3 is 15 residues. Per germline, CDR1 LGHNA and CDR2 YSLEER. V gave up 1 base and J gave up 0 bases, with 8 bases separating them. This chain's CDR3 is CASSQAEGSTDTQYF. The CDR3, as DNA: TGCGCCAGCAGCCAAGCTGAGGGAAGCACAGATACGCAGTATTTT.

The CDR3 nucleotides read TGCGCCAGCAGCCATCTCTGGGGAGGCAGTCAGCCCCAGCATTTT. Encoded protein: CASSHLWGGSQPQHF. The V and J genes are TRBV4-1 and TRBJ1-5; D is uncertain. This CDR3 contains 15 residues. Looked up from germline, CDR1 is MGHRA and CDR2 is YSYEKL. Trimming took off 3 bases at V and 6 bases at J, with 15 bases between the two ends.

The chain has TRBV5-1 and TRBJ2-7; D is perhaps TRBD1 (6 bases). In germline, CDR1 is SGHRS, CDR2 YFSETQ. The ends were cut back, 6 bases at V and 5 bases at J, with 15 bases in the middle. This CDR3 has 13 residues. The CDR3 reads CASMYNRADEQYF. CDR3 bases: TGCGCCAGCATGTATAACAGGGCGGACGAGCAGTACTTC.

The rearrangement uses TRBV27 and TRBJ2-3; no definite D call. The CDR3 loop spans 15 amino acids. Germline CDR1 is MNHEY and CDR2 is SMNVEV (reference sequence). V lost 3 bases and J lost 2, with 12 bases in between. This chain's CDR3 is CASSFLKHSTDTQYF. In DNA form, the CDR3 reads TGTGCCAGCAGTTTTCTCAAACATTCCACAGATACGCAGTATTTT.